This TCR beta chain comes out of a study of T cells in Graves' hyperthyroidism and ophthalmopathy (dated by TCRdb to between 2018 and 2020). For the study in its entirety: Peripheral blood was sampled at the time of initial diagnosis, prior to any treatment. To identify TCR V-J signatures that set the groups apart, the researchers used a discovery cohort of more than 95 patients, made up of under 45 with Graves' ophthalmopathy and around 58 with stable Graves' hyperthyroidism. Prospective prediction of ophthalmopathy was tested in an independent validation cohort of 18 to 20 hyperthyroidism patients and some 17 patients who later progressed to ophthalmopathy. The 85 to 100 discovery patients were divided at random into training and test sets in a 7:3 ratio. Thyroid tissue and blood T-cell repertoires from several Graves' hyperthyroidism patients were also compared in the study. Following sampling, methimazole starting at 30 mg daily was given to hyperthyroidism patients, and high-dose intravenous methylprednisolone was given to ophthalmopathy patients. According to the paper, TCR Vbeta CDR3 sequencing was carried out on approximately 140 peripheral blood samples, which came from approximately 41 ophthalmopathy, about 75 hyperthyroidism and some 17 progressor patients. The paper's findings and limits, for the study overall: Most expanded thyroid clonotypes (frequency above 0.001) were also found in blood, which suggests that blood repertoires may mirror thyroid immune responses. In validation, the model predicted progression to ophthalmopathy with approximately 70% sensitivity and 72% to 85% specificity, a median of 6.5 months before onset. No statistical method was used to fix the sample size in advance, and group allocation was not hidden from the investigators. A model built on a 13 V-J signature distinguished ophthalmopathy from stable hyperthyroidism, reaching around 87% sensitivity and approximately 83% specificity in cross-validation and 80%/75% in testing.

There are 17 amino acids in the CDR3, from cysteine to phenylalanine inclusive. The kept DNA is CDR3 alone, 51 bases in frame from the first base. Via the germline V gene, CDR1 is MNHEY and CDR2 SVGAGI. V loses 0 bases, J loses 0 bases, and the germline ends lie 11 bases apart. Hyperthyroidism patients were aged 18 to 65 years and newly diagnosed, with disease duration of less than 2 months. Exclusion was applied to patients with uncontrolled infections, other autoimmune diseases, pregnancy or lactation. Diagnoses were established on the basis of clinical symptoms, serum thyroxine and TRAb, thyroid ultrasound, and orbital computed tomography. Blood from progressor patients was drawn when they were first diagnosed with hyperthyroidism, before any ophthalmopathy symptoms appeared. PBMCs were isolated from 10 ml of fresh peripheral blood by Ficoll-Paque density gradient centrifugation. Progressor patients were initially diagnosed with Graves' hyperthyroidism and developed ophthalmopathy during follow-up. Total RNA was extracted with Trizol reagent, and quality was checked on an Agilent 2100 Bioanalyzer.

Turning to this clonotype: Its binding antigen is unknown. No clone much larger than this one lies a single base away; base qualities are absent.

Amplification of TCR beta CDR3 regions was carried out from RNA transcripts. For the first round of RT-PCR on the TCR CDR3, the HTBI primer set was used together with the Qiagen OneStep RT-PCR kit. The libraries were constructed in a second round of multiplex PCR and then size-selected and purified. The libraries were sequenced on an Illumina HiSeq2000 using paired-end 100 bp reads. The authors processed their data as follows. SOAPnuke was used to process the raw data, with reads discarded if the reads contained adapters or uncalled bases, had a mean Phred below 15, or lacked an exact constant-primer or identifier match. High-quality paired reads were merged using COPE v1.2.5, and each unique nucleotide sequence was defined as a clonotype. Clonotypes were aligned to IMGT TRBV, TRBD and TRBJ reference segments using MiTCR v1.1. Analysis was restricted to V-J combinations with a frequency above 0.0001, which covered 99% to 99.2% of repertoires. The TCS score was defined as the ratio of F50 (clonal expansion) to E x V (chaos), calculated using BLOSUM62-based TCRdist between CDR3 peptides within each V-J. Welch's t-statistics and random forest reduced some 510 V-J features to some 14, which were used in a naive Bayes classifier (R e1071). Thyroid-blood repertoire similarity was quantified with the Morisita-Horn index. TCRdb itself trimmed the public reads at Q25 with fastp, ran MiXCR and retained productive beta chains. Each CDR3 protein gets just one entry, which takes the most common genes and DNA from the rows behind it. What appears here as the V and J calls and clone size reflects TCRdb's work, not the paper's. The sample table records fewer than 25,000 distinct CDR3 sequences; approximately 49% of these occur just once. The top ten clones comprise around 23% of the sample.

Recombination connected TRBV6-5 to TRBJ2-2, with no D gene named confidently. The sample taken for sequencing was blood. The clonotype was recovered from a woman aged 35 to 49 with Graves' hyperthyroidism that later progressed to Graves' ophthalmopathy. The nucleotides read TGTGCCAGCAGTTACTCCAAGAGATACGCGAACACCGGGGAGCTGTTTTTT. Its translation reads: CASSYSKRYANTGELFF.